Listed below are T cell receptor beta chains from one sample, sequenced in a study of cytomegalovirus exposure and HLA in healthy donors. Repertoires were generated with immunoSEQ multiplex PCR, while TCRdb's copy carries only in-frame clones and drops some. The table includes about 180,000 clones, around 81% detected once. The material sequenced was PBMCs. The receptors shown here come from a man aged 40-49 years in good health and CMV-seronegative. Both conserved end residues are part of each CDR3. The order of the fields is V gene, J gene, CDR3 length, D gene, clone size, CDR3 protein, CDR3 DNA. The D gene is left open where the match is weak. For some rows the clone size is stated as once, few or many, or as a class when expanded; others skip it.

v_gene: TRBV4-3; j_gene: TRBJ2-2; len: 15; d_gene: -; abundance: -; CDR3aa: CASGLGRGVTGELFF; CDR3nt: TGCGCCAGCGGCCTGGGCAGGGGGGTCACCGGGGAGCTGTTTTTT
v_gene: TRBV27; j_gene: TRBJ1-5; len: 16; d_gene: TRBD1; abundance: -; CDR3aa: CASSSRTGTINQPQHF; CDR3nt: TGTGCCAGCAGTTCCCGGACAGGAACGATCAATCAGCCCCAGCATTTT
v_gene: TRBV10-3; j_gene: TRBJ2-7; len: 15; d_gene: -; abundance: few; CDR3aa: CAISSNQQGSYEQYF; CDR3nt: TGTGCCATCAGTTCGAACCAACAGGGCTCCTACGAGCAGTACTTC
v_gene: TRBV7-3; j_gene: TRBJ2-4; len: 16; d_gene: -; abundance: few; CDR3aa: CASTPVRRANKNIQYF; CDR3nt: TGTGCCAGCACCCCCGTCCGGAGGGCCAACAAAAACATTCAGTACTTC
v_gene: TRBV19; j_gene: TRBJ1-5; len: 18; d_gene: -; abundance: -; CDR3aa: CASSIGAPYGGGGQPQHF; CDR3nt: TGTGCCAGTAGTATAGGAGCCCCGTACGGCGGGGGCGGACAGCCCCAGCATTTT
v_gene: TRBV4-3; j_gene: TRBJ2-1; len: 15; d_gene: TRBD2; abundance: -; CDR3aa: CASSLGGGGGAGQFF; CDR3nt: TGCGCCAGCAGCCTCGGCGGGGGCGGGGGGGCAGGACAGTTCTTC
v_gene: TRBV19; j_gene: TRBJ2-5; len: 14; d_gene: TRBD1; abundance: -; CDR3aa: CASSSTGGLETQYF; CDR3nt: TGTGCCAGTAGTTCGACAGGGGGTTTGGAGACCCAGTACTTC
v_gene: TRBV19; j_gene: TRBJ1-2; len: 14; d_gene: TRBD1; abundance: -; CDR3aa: CASIGQGIHYGYTF; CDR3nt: TGTGCCAGTATTGGACAGGGGATTCACTATGGCTACACCTTC
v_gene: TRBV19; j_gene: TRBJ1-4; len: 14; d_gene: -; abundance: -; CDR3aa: CASSMGQGNEKLFF; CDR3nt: TGTGCCAGTAGTATGGGGCAGGGTAATGAAAAACTGTTTTTT
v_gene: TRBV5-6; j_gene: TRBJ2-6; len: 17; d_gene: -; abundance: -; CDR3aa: CASSLARRFSGANVLTF; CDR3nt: TGTGCCAGCAGCTTGGCCAGGCGCTTCTCTGGGGCCAACGTCCTGACTTTC
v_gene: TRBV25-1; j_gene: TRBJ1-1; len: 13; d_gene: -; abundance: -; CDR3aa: CASSEWGGTEAFF; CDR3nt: TGTGCCAGCAGTGAATGGGGGGGTACTGAAGCTTTCTTT
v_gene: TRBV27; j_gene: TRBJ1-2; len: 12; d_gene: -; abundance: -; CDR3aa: CASRREDYGYTF; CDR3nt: TGTGCCAGCCGGCGGGAGGACTATGGCTACACCTTC
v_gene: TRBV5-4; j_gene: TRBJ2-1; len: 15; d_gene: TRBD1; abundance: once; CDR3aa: CASSKQGSSYNEQFF; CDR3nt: TGTGCCAGCAGCAAACAGGGGAGCTCCTACAATGAGCAGTTCTTC
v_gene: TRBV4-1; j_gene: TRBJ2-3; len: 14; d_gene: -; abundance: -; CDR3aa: CASSQEQIRDTQYF; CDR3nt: TGCGCCAGCAGCCAAGAACAGATCAGGGATACGCAGTATTTT
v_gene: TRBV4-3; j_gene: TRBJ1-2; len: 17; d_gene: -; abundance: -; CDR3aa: CASSQEGRGALFKGYTF; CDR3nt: TGCGCCAGCAGCCAGGAAGGTCGGGGGGCGCTTTTTAAAGGCTACACCTTC
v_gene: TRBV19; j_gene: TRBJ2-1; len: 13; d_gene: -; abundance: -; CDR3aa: CASTVQGYNEQFF; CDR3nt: TGTGCCAGTACCGTACAGGGCTACAATGAGCAGTTCTTC
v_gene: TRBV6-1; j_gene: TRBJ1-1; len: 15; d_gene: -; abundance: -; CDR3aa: CAAGGRLNMNTEAFF; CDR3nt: TGTGCGGCCGGGGGGCGACTAAATATGAACACTGAAGCTTTCTTT
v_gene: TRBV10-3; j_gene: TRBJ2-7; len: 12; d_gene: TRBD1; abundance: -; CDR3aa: CAGGTGSNEQYF; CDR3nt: TGTGCCGGAGGGACAGGGTCCAACGAGCAGTACTTC
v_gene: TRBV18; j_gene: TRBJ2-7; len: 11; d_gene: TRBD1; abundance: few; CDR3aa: CASSLDRVAYF; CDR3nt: TGTGCCAGCTCACTCGACAGGGTTGCGTACTTC
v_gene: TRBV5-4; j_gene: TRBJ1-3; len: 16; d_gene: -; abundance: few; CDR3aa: CASSLRQRSSGNTIYF; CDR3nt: TGTGCCAGCAGCTTGCGGCAGAGGAGTTCTGGAAACACCATATATTTT
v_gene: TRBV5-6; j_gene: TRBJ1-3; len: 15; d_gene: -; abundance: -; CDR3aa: CASSSRRLGGNTIYF; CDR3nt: TGTGCCAGCAGCTCCCGCCGGCTAGGTGGAAACACCATATATTTT
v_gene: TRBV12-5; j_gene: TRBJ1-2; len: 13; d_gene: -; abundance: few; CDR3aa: CASGSQGYTGYTF; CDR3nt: TGTGCTAGTGGTTCGCAGGGTTATACTGGCTACACCTTC
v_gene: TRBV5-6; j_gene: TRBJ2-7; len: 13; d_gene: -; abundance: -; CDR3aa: CASSFPSAYEQYF; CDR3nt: TGTGCCAGCAGCTTCCCTAGCGCTTACGAGCAGTACTTC
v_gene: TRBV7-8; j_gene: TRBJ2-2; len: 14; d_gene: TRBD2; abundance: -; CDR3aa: CASSMRGGTGELFF; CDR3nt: TGTGCCAGCAGCATGCGGGGGGGCACCGGGGAGCTGTTTTTT
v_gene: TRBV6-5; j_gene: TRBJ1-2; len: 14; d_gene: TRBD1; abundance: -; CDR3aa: CASRGTGGNYGYTF; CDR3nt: TGTGCCAGCAGGGGGACAGGGGGTAACTATGGCTACACCTTC
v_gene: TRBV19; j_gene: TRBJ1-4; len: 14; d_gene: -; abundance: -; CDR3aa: CASNVGASDEKLFF; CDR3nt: TGTGCCAGTAACGTGGGGGCTTCAGATGAAAAACTGTTTTTT
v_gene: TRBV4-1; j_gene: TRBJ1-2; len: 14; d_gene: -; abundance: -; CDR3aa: CASSPHTNRLGYTF; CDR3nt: TGCGCCAGCAGCCCGCACACAAACCGTCTTGGCTACACCTTC
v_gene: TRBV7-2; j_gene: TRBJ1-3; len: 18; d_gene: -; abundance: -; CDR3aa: CASSLNLGGRGSGNTIYF; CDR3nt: TGTGCCAGCAGCTTAAACTTGGGCGGCAGGGGATCAGGAAACACCATATATTTT
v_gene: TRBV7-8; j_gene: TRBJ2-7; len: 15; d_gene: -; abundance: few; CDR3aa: CASSSRRFSSYEQYF; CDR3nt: TGTGCCAGCAGCTCGAGGAGGTTTAGCTCCTACGAGCAGTACTTC
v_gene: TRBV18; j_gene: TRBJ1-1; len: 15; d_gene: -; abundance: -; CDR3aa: CASSQIRGLGTEAFF; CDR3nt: TGTGCCAGCTCACAAATCCGGGGATTGGGCACTGAAGCTTTCTTT